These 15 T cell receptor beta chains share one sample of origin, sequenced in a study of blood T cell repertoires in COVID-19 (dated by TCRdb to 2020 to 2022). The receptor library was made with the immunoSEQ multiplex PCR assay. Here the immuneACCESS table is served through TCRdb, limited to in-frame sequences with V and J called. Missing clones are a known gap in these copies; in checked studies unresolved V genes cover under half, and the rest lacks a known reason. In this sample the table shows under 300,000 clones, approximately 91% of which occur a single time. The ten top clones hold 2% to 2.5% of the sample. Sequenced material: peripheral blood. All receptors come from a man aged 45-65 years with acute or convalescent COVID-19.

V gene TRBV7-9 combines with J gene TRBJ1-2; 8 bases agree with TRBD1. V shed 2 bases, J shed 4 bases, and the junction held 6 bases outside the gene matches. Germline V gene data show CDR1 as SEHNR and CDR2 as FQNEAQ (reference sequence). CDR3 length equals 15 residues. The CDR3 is CASSLHRDRTYGYTF. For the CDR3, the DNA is TGTGCCAGCAGCTTACACCGGGACAGGACCTATGGCTACACCTTC.

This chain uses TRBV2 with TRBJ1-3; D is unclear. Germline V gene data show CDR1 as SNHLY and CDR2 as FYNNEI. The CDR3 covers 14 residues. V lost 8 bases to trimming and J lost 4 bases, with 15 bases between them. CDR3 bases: TGTGCCAGCGAGGAGCGAGCCGGAGGAAACACCATATATTTT. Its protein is CASEERAGGNTIYF.

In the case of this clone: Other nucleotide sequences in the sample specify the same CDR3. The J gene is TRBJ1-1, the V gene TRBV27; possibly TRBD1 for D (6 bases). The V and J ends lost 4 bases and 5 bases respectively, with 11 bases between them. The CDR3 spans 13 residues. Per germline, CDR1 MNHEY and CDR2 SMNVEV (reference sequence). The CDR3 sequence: CASSSQGTTEAFF. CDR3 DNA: TGTGCCAGCAGTTCGCAGGGGACGACTGAAGCTTTCTTT.

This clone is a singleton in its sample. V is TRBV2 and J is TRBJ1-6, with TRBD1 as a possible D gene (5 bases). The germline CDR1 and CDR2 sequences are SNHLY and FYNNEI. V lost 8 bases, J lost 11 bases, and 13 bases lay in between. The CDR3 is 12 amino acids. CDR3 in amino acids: CASRDSGTPLHF. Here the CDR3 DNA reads TGTGCCAGCCGAGACTCAGGGACACCCCTCCACTTT.

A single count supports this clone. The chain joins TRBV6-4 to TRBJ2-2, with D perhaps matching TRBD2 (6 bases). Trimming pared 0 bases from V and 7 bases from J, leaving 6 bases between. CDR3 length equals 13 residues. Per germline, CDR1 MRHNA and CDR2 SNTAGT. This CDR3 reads CASSDSEGGELFF. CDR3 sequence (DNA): TGTGCCAGCAGTGACTCGGAGGGCGGGGAGCTGTTTTTT.

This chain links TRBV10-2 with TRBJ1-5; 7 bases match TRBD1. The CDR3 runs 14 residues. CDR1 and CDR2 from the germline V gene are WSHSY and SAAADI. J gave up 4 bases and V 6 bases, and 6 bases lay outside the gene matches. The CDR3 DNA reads TGCGCCAGCAGGATGACAGGGATTAATCAGCCCCAGCATTTT. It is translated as CASRMTGINQPQHF.

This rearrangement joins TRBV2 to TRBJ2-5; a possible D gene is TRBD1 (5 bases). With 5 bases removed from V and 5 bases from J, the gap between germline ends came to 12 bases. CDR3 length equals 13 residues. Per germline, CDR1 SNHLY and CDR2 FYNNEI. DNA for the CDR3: TGTGCCAGCAGTCAGGGTACTGTTGAGACCCAGTACTTC. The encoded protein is CASSQGTVETQYF. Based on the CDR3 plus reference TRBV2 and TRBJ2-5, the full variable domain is EPEVTQTPSHQVTQMGQEVILRCVPISNHLYFYWYRQILGQKVEFLVSFYNNEISEKSEIFDDQFSVERPDGSNFTLKIRSTKLEDSAMYFCASSQGTVETQYFGPGTRLLVL.

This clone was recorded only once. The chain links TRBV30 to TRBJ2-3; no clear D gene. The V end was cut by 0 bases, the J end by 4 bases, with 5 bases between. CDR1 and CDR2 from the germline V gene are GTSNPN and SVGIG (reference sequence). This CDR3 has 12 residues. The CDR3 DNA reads TGTGCCTGGAGTGTTTCCGCAGATACGCAGTATTTT. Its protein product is CAWSVSADTQYF.

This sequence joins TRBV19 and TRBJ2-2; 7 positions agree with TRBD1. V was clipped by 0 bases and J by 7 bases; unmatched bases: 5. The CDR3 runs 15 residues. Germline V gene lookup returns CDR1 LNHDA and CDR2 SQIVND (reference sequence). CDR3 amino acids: CASSIEPGGSGELFF. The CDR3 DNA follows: TGTGCCAGTAGTATAGAGCCAGGGGGTAGCGGGGAGCTGTTTTTT.

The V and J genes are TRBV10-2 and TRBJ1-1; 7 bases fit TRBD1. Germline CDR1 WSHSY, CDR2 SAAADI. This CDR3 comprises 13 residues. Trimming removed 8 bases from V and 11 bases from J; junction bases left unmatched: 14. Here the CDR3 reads CASRGTVLFGAFF. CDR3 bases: TGCGCCAGCCGGGGGACAGTCCTTTTTGGGGCTTTCTTT.

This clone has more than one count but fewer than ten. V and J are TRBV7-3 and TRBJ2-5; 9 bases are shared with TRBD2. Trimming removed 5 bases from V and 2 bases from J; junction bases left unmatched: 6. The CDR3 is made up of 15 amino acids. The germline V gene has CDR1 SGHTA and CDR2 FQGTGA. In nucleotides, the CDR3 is TGTGCCAGCAGCATAGAGCGGGGGGAACAAGAGACCCAGTACTTC. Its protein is CASSIERGEQETQYF.

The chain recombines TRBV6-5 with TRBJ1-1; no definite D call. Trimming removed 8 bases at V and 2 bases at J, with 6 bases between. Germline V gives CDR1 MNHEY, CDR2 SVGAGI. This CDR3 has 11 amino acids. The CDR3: CASPRNTEAFF. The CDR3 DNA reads TGTGCCAGCCCCCGTAACACTGAAGCTTTCTTT.

DNA of the CDR3: TGTGCCAGCTCACTAGCGGGGACCGGGGGGCTCTACTATGGCTACACCTTC. This translates into CASSLAGTGGLYYGYTF. The V call is TRBV18, the J call TRBJ1-2; perhaps TRBD1 as D (6 bases). Germline CDR1 is KGHSH and CDR2 is LQKENI. V was pared by 4 bases and J by 3 bases, with 21 bases between. The CDR3 sequence is 17 residues long.

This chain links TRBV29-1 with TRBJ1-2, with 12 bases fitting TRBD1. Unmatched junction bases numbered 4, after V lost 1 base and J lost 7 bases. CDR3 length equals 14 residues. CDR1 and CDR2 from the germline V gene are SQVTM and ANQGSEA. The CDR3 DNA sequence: TGCAGCGTTGAAGCCCGGGACAGGGGGCCTGGCTACACCTTC. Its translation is CSVEARDRGPGYTF.

As DNA, the CDR3 is TGTGCCAGCAGTTCTGGGACAGGCCGGCGGAACTATGGCTACACCTTC. This translates into CASSSGTGRRNYGYTF. V gene TRBV6-6 combines with J gene TRBJ1-2; 8 nucleotides agree with TRBD1. J lost 2 bases, V lost 4 bases, and 9 bases had no gene match. The CDR3 covers 16 residues. Looked up from germline, CDR1 is MNHNY and CDR2 is SVGAGI (reference sequence).